The next 28 T cell receptor beta chains were all read from a single sample in a study of PD-L1 blockade in urothelial cancer. Sequencing used immunoSEQ multiplex PCR; TCRdb keeps in-frame clones, though not all of them. The repertoire holds 45,000 or so clones, with approximately 82% as singletons. This material consisted of PBMCs, taken around atezolizumab (anti-PD-L1) treatment. The receptors come from a man between 65 and 79 years old with urothelial cancer.

The J gene is TRBJ1-1, the V gene TRBV9; 10 bases fit TRBD1. Germline trimming cut 3 bases from V and 0 bases from J; bases unmatched to any gene: 5. Per the germline V gene, CDR1 is SGDLS and CDR2 is YYNGEE. This CDR3 is built from 16 residues. The CDR3 here is CASSARQGALNTEAFF. DNA of the CDR3: TGTGCCAGCAGCGCCCGACAGGGGGCTCTGAACACTGAAGCTTTCTTT.

This chain joins TRBV13 and TRBJ2-2, with TRBD1 identical over 7 bases. In germline, CDR1 is PRHDT, CDR2 FYEKMQ (reference sequence). CDR3 length: 15 residues. With 6 bases clipped from V and 4 bases from J, the junction kept 8 bases outside the gene matches. CDR3 coding DNA: TGTGCCAGCAGGCGACAGGGTCGGTTCACCGGGGAGCTGTTTTTT. It encodes CASRRQGRFTGELFF.

The chain carries TRBV27 and TRBJ1-4; 8 nucleotides line up with TRBD1. Germline CDR1 and CDR2: MNHEY and SMNVEV (reference sequence). The V gene end was trimmed by 3 bases and the J gene end by 7 bases; junction bases not matched to a gene: 4. There are 14 residues in the CDR3. CDR3 residues: CASSFRGRVEKLFF. DNA for the CDR3: TGTGCCAGCAGTTTCAGGGGGCGGGTTGAAAAACTGTTTTTT.

The chain combines TRBV6-4 with TRBJ2-1, with TRBD2 matching 9 bases. Per the germline V gene, CDR1 is MRHNA and CDR2 is SNTAGT. V gave up 8 bases and J gave up 9 bases; unmatched junction bases: 8. This CDR3 spans 13 amino acids. CDR3 loop: CASRSGSSGEQFF. The CDR3 bases are TGTGCCAGCCGTAGCGGGAGCAGCGGTGAGCAGTTCTTC.

CDR3 nucleotides: TGTGCCAGCAGCCCGCGACCCTATTTGACTTCGAATGAGCAGTTCTTC. It specifies CASSPRPYLTSNEQFF. The rearrangement joins TRBV7-2 to TRBJ2-1, with D hard to call. Germline lookup yields CDR1 SGHTA and CDR2 FQGNSA. Trimming removed 5 bases from V and 7 bases from J, with 21 bases in between. The CDR3 spans 16 residues. Full variable domain (outside the CDR3, taken from reference TRBV7-2 and TRBJ2-1): GAGVSQSPSNKVTEKGKDVELRCDPISGHTALYWYRQSLGQGLEFLIYFQGNSAPDKSGLPSDRFSAERTGGSVSTLTIQRTQQEDSAVYLCASSPRPYLTSNEQFFGPGTRLTVL.

The DNA for the CDR3 is TGCGCCAGCAGCACCGGGACAGGGAATGAAAAACTGTTTTTT. It is translated as CASSTGTGNEKLFF. This chain joins TRBV5-1 and TRBJ1-4; TRBD1 matches at 9 bases. The V gene end was trimmed by 4 bases and the J gene end by 5 bases; junction bases not matched to a gene: 3. The CDR3 covers 14 residues. The germline V gene has CDR1 SGHRS and CDR2 YFSETQ.

The chain carries TRBV30 and TRBJ2-2; D unclear. Germline CDR1 and CDR2: GTSNPN and SVGIG (reference sequence). With 0 bases removed from V and 3 bases from J, the gap between germline ends came to 14 bases. The CDR3 is 16 residues long. CDR3 protein: CAWSVRGGWDTGELFF. The CDR3 DNA reads TGTGCCTGGAGTGTCCGCGGCGGTTGGGACACCGGGGAGCTGTTTTTT.

The V and J genes are TRBV30 and TRBJ1-6; D is perhaps TRBD1 (6 bases). This CDR3 is built from 13 residues. Trimming took off 3 bases at V and 7 bases at J, with 10 bases between the two ends. Per the germline V gene, CDR1 is GTSNPN and CDR2 is SVGIG (reference sequence). In nucleotides, the CDR3 is TGTGCCTGGAGGGACAGACTGAATTCACCCCTCCACTTT. Protein product: CAWRDRLNSPLHF.

The J gene is TRBJ1-5, the V gene TRBV5-1, with unresolved D. V was trimmed by 0 bases and J by 10 bases, leaving 11 bases between them. Looked up from germline, CDR1 is SGHRS and CDR2 is YFSETQ. This CDR3 has 13 residues. The CDR3 DNA reads TGCGCCAGCAGCTTGGAAGGGAGTAGTCCCCAGCATTTT. Translating gives CASSLEGSSPQHF.

The chain links TRBV6-5 to TRBJ2-7; the D is unclear. Trimming took off 6 bases at V and 6 bases at J, with 18 bases between the two ends. From germline, CDR1 is MNHEY and CDR2 SVGAGI. This CDR3 is 14 amino acids long. Here the CDR3 reads CASSPRRMGSEQYF. DNA of the CDR3: TGTGCCAGCAGCCCCCGCAGGATGGGTTCCGAGCAGTACTTC.

The chain uses TRBV19 and TRBJ1-5; D is perhaps TRBD1 (5 bases). Trimming removed 6 bases at V and 4 bases at J, with 16 bases between. The CDR3 is 15 residues long. Germline values: CDR1 LNHDA, CDR2 SQIVND (reference sequence). DNA of the CDR3: TGTGCCAGTAGGGAGACAGCCGTAGGAAATCAGCCCCAGCATTTT. The encoded protein is CASRETAVGNQPQHF.

The gene calls are TRBV19 and TRBJ1-1; 7 bases map to TRBD1. V shed 3 bases, J shed 3 bases, and the junction held 4 bases outside the gene matches. The CDR3 length is 14 residues. Per the germline V gene, CDR1 is LNHDA and CDR2 is SQIVND (reference sequence). CDR3 amino acids: CASSMAGGDTEAFF. The DNA of the CDR3 is TGTGCCAGTAGTATGGCAGGGGGAGACACTGAAGCTTTCTTT.

This clone was seen a single time. The J gene is TRBJ2-4, the V gene TRBV6-4; TRBD1 matches at 7 bases. J was trimmed by 6 bases and V by 2 bases; bases with no gene match: 10. The CDR3 is made up of 16 amino acids. Germline assignment: CDR1 MRHNA and CDR2 SNTAGT. This CDR3 reads CASSDDTGTEGNIQYF. The CDR3 bases are TGTGCCAGCAGTGACGATACCGGGACAGAGGGAAACATTCAGTACTTC.

This chain uses TRBV10-3 with TRBJ1-3, with a weak D call TRBD1 (6 bases). Germline CDR1 ENHRY, CDR2 SYGVKD. The CDR3 has 14 residues. Trimming removed 6 bases at V and 4 bases at J, with 13 bases between. CDR3 DNA sequence: TGTGCCATCAGCGGGGGGGCGCAAGGAAACACCATATATTTT. Protein product: CAISGGAQGNTIYF.

The CDR3 is CASRARTGRMEEQYF. CDR3 sequence (DNA): TGTGCCAGCAGAGCGAGGACAGGGAGGATGGAGGAGCAGTACTTC. This chain links TRBV13 with TRBJ2-7, with 8 bases identical to TRBD1. The CDR3 has 15 residues. Germline V gene lookup returns CDR1 PRHDT and CDR2 FYEKMQ (reference sequence). With V trimmed by 6 bases and J by 7 bases, 14 bases remained unmatched.

This sequence joins TRBV19 and TRBJ1-1, with D uncertain. The CDR3 is 14 amino acids. Trimming removed 2 bases at V and 4 bases at J, with 11 bases between. CDR1 is LNHDA, CDR2 SQIVND, per germline (reference sequence). CDR3 nucleotide sequence: TGTGCCAGTAGTATAACCGGGGAGAGCACTGAAGCTTTCTTT. This gives the protein CASSITGESTEAFF.

This clone was seen only once. J is TRBJ2-3 and V is TRBV4-3; 7 bases map to TRBD1. V lost 0 bases, J lost 2 bases, and 8 bases stayed unmatched. The CDR3 length is 17 residues. CDR1 is LGHNA, CDR2 YSLEER, per germline. The CDR3 spells CASSQEVSGTDTDTQYF. The CDR3 coding sequence is TGCGCCAGCAGCCAAGAAGTGTCCGGGACAGACACAGATACGCAGTATTTT.

Turning to this clone: The same CDR3 is also encoded by other DNA sequences in this sample. The rearrangement links TRBV6-4 to TRBJ2-2; weak D call: TRBD2 (6 bases). The CDR3 runs 13 residues. CDR1 is MRHNA, CDR2 SNTAGT, per germline. The V and J ends lost 4 bases and 3 bases respectively, with 6 bases between them. DNA for the CDR3: TGTGCCAGCAGTGCGGGAGACACCGGGGAGCTGTTTTTT. Protein product: CASSAGDTGELFF.

This rearrangement joins TRBV2 to TRBJ1-2; D may be TRBD1 (5 bases). CDR3 size: 14 residues. The germline gives CDR1 SNHLY, CDR2 FYNNEI. V lost 10 bases, J lost 8 bases, and 23 bases lay in between. CDR3 sequence: CATQSGGRVRGYTF. The CDR3 bases are TGTGCCACGCAATCGGGTGGCAGGGTGCGCGGCTACACCTTC.

The chain recombines TRBV5-4 with TRBJ2-1, with D tentatively TRBD2 (5 bases). V was pared by 5 bases and J by 2 bases, with 17 bases between. The germline CDR1 and CDR2 sequences are SGHNT and YYREEE (reference sequence). CDR3 size: 16 residues. The CDR3 is CASSLRRANTYNEQFF. The CDR3 DNA reads as TGTGCCAGCAGTCTCCGGCGGGCAAATACCTACAATGAGCAGTTCTTC.

The rearrangement uses TRBV4-1 and TRBJ2-7, with D tentatively TRBD2 (5 bases). Germline V gene lookup returns CDR1 MGHRA and CDR2 YSYEKL. This CDR3 is 14 amino acids long. The V and J ends lost 0 bases and 4 bases respectively, with 10 bases between them. The CDR3 loop is CASSQERGPYEQYF. In DNA, the CDR3 is TGCGCCAGCAGCCAAGAAAGAGGGCCTTACGAGCAGTACTTC.

The chain uses TRBV9 and TRBJ1-1, with D perhaps TRBD1 (6 bases). The CDR3 has 15 amino acids. Germline-derived CDR1 and CDR2 are SGDLS and YYNGEE. The V end lost 4 bases, the J end lost 4 bases, and 17 bases lay between the germline ends. CDR3 residues: CASSPRGGSGTEAFF. In nucleotides, the CDR3 is TGTGCCAGCAGCCCGCGGGGGGGCTCGGGCACTGAAGCTTTCTTT.

The V gene is TRBV5-6, the J gene TRBJ2-7; perhaps TRBD2 as D (6 bases). Trimming removed 2 bases from V and 6 bases from J, with 12 bases in between. CDR1 and CDR2 from the germline V gene are SGHDT and YYEEEE. The CDR3 extends over 13 amino acids. CDR3 amino acids: CASSFGRGSEQYF. In DNA, the CDR3 is TGTGCCAGCAGCTTTGGTCGGGGGTCCGAGCAGTACTTC.

The V gene is TRBV7-9, the J gene TRBJ1-2; the D gene is possibly TRBD1 (6 bases). The CDR3 loop spans 16 amino acids. V was cut by 7 bases and J by 6 bases, with 24 bases left in between. Germline V gene lookup returns CDR1 SEHNR and CDR2 FQNEAQ (reference sequence). The CDR3 here is CASTYYGGGPMDGYTF. The CDR3 DNA reads as TGTGCCAGCACCTACTATGGGGGGGGCCCCATGGATGGCTACACCTTC.

This chain joins TRBV7-2 and TRBJ1-1; D is possibly TRBD1 (6 bases). This CDR3 is built from 15 residues. The germline V gene encodes CDR1 SGHTA and CDR2 FQGNSA. V shed 3 bases and J shed 6 bases, with 17 bases lying between them. DNA of the CDR3: TGTGCCAGCAGCTTGGACCGAACAGGGAGGGCTGAAGCTTTCTTT. Its translation: CASSLDRTGRAEAFF.

This rearrangement joins TRBV9 to TRBJ2-3; 8 bases line up with TRBD1. The CDR3 is made up of 14 amino acids. V shed 2 bases, J shed 6 bases, and the junction held 5 bases outside the gene matches. Germline CDR1 SGDLS, CDR2 YYNGEE. Here the CDR3 DNA reads TGTGCCAGCAGCGTGCAGGGGGCGTCCGATACGCAGTATTTT. Translation: CASSVQGASDTQYF.

J is TRBJ2-7 and V is TRBV7-2; a weak D match, TRBD1 (6 bases). The CDR3 extends over 14 amino acids. CDR1 is SGHTA, CDR2 FQGNSA, per germline. Trimming took off 5 bases at V and 2 bases at J, with 13 bases between the two ends. The CDR3 sequence is CASSPDRSTYEQYF. The CDR3 bases are TGTGCCAGCAGCCCCGACAGGTCGACCTACGAGCAGTACTTC.

In its sample, this clone was seen a few times. V usage is TRBV19 and J usage is TRBJ2-5, with 7 bases fitting TRBD2. The CDR3 contains 14 residues. With V trimmed by 5 bases and J by 5 bases, 8 bases remained unmatched. Germline V gene lookup returns CDR1 LNHDA and CDR2 SQIVND (reference sequence). The CDR3 nucleotides are TGTGCCAGTAGTGTTACCGGACTAGAGGAGACCCAGTACTTC. It codes for CASSVTGLEETQYF.